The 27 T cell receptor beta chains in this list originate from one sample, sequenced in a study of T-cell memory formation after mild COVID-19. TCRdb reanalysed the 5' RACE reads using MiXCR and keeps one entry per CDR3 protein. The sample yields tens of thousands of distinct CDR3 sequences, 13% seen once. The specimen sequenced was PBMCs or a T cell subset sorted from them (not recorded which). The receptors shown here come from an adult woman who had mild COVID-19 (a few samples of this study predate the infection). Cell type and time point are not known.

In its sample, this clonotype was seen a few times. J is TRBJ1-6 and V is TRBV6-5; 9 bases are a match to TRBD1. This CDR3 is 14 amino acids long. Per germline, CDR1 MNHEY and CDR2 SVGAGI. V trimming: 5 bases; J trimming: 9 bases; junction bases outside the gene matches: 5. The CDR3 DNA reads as TGTGCCAGCAGTCCGGGACAGGGAGGTTCACCCCTCCACTTT. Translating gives CASSPGQGGSPLHF.

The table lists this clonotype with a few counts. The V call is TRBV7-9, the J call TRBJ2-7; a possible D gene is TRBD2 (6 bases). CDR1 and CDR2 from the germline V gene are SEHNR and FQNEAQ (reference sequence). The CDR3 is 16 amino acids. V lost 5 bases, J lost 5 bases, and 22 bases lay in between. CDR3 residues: CASSPVTSTVWHEQYF. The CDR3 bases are TGTGCCAGCAGCCCCGTCACTAGCACAGTATGGCACGAGCAGTACTTC.

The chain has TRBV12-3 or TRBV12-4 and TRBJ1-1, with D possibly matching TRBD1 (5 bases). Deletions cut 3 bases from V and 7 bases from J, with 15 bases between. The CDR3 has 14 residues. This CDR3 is CASSFEVRGVEAFF. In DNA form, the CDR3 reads TGTGCCAGCAGTTTCGAGGTTCGGGGGGTTGAAGCTTTCTTT.

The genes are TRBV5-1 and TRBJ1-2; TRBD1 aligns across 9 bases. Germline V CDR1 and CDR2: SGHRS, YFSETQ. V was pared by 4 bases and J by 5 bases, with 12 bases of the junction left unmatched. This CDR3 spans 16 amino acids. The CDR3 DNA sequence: TGCGCCAGCAGCCAGCCCGAACAGGGGGCGTCTTATGGCTACACCTTC. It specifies CASSQPEQGASYGYTF.

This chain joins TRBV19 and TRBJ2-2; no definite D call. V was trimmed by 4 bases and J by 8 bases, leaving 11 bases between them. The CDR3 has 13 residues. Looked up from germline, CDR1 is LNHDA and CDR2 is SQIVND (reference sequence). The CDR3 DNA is TGTGCCAGTAGTAGGTACACGACGGGGGAGCTGTTTTTT. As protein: CASSRYTTGELFF.

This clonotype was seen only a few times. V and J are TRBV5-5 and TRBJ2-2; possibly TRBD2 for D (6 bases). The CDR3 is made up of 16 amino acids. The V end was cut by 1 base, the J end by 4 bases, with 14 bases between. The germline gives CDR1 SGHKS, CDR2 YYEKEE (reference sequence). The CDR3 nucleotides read TGTGCCAGCAGCTTGAGGCCCGCGGAGGGCACCGGGGAGCTGTTTTTT. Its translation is CASSLRPAEGTGELFF.

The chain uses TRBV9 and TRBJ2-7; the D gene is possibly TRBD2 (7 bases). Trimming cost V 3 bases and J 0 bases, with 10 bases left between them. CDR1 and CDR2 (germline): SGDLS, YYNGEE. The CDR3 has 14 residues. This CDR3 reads CASSEGGSSYEQYF. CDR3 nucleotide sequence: TGTGCCAGCAGCGAGGGGGGGAGCTCCTACGAGCAGTACTTC.

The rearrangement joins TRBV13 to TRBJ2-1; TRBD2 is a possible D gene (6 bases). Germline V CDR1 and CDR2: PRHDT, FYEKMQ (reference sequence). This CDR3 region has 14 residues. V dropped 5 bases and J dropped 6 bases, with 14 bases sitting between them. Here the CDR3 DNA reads TGTGCCAGCAGCCCCCAGGAGGGAGGCAATGAGCAGTTCTTC. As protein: CASSPQEGGNEQFF.

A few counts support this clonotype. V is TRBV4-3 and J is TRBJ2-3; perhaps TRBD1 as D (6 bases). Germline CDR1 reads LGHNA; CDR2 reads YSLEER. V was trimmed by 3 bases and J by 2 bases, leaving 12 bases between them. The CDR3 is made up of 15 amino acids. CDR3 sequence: CASSQDRTSTDTQYF. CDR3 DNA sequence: TGCGCCAGCAGCCAGGACAGAACTTCCACAGATACGCAGTATTTT.

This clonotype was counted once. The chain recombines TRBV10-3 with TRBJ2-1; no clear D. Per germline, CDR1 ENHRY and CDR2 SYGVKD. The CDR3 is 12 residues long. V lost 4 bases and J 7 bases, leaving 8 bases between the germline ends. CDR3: CAISVLGNEQFF. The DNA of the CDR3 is TGTGCCATCAGTGTTCTAGGTAATGAGCAGTTCTTC.

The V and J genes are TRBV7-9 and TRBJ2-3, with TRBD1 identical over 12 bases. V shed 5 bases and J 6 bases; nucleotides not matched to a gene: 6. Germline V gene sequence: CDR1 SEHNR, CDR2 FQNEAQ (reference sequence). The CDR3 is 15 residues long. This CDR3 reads CASSPGQGAWDTQYF. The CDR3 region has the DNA TGTGCCAGCAGCCCGGGACAGGGGGCCTGGGATACGCAGTATTTT. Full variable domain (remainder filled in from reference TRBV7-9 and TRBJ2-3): DTGVSQNPRHKITKRGQNVTFRCDPISEHNRLYWYRQTLGQGPEFLTYFQNEAQLEKSRLLSDRFSAERPKGSFSTLEIQRTEQGDSAMYLCASSPGQGAWDTQYFGPGTRLTVL.

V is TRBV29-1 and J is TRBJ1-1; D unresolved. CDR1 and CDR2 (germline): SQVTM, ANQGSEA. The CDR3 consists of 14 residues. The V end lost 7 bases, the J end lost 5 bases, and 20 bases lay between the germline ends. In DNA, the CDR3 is TGCAGCGCCCTGGGATGGGGATTGGAGACTGAAGCTTTCTTT. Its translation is CSALGWGLETEAFF.

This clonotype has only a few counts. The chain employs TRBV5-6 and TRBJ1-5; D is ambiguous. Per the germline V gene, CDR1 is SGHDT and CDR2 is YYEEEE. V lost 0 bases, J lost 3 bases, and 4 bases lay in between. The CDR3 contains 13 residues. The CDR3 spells CASSLGYNQPQHF. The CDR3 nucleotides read TGTGCCAGCAGCTTGGGGTACAATCAGCCCCAGCATTTT.

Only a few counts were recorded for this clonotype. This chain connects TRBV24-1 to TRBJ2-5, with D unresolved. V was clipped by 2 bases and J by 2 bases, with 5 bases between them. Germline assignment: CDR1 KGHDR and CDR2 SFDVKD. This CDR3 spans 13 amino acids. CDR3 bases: TGTGCCACCAGTGATTCAGATCAAGAGACCCAGTACTTC. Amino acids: CATSDSDQETQYF.

CDR3: CASSQGGLAGTYEQYF. CDR3 in DNA: TGCGCCAGCAGCCAGGGGGGACTAGCGGGTACCTACGAGCAGTACTTC. This chain uses TRBV4-1 with TRBJ2-7; 12 nucleotides line up with TRBD2. The CDR3 is 16 residues long. CDR1 and CDR2 from the germline V gene are MGHRA and YSYEKL. The V segment lost 3 bases and the J segment 2 bases; nucleotides outside the gene matches: 5.

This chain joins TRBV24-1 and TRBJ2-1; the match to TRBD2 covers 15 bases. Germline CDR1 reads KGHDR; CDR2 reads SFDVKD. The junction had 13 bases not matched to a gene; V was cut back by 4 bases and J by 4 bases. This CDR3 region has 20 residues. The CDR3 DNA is TGTGCCACCAGTGACCCTTGGACAGAGGGACTAGCGGGGGGTTACAATGAGCAGTTCTTC. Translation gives CATSDPWTEGLAGGYNEQFF.

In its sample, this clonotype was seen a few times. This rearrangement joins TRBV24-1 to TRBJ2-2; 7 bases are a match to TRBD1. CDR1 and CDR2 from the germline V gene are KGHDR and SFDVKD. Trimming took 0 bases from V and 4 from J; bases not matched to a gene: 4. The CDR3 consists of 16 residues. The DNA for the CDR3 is TGTGCCACCAGTGATTTGACAGGGGAGATCACCGGGGAGCTGTTTTTT. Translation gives CATSDLTGEITGELFF.

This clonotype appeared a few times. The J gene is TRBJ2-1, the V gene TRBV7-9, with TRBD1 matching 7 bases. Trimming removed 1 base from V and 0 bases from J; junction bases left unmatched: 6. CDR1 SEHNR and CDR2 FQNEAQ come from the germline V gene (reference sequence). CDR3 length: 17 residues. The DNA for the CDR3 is TGTGCCAGCAGCTTAGTAGGCAGGGGGTACTCCTACAATGAGCAGTTCTTC. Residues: CASSLVGRGYSYNEQFF.

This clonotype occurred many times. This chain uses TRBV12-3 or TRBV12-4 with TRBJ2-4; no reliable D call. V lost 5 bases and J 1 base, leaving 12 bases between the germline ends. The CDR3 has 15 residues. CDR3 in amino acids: CASSPGRRAKNIQYF. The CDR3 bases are TGTGCCAGCAGTCCTGGTCGCCGCGCCAAAAACATTCAGTACTTC.

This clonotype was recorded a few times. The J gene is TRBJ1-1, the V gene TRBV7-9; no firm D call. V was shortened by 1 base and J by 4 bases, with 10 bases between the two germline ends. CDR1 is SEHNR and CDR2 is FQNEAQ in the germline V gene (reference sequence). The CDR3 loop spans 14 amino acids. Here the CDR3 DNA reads TGTGCCAGCAGCTTAGTGACCGGGAGCACTGAAGCTTTCTTT. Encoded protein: CASSLVTGSTEAFF. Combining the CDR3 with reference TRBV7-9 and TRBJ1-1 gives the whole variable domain DTGVSQNPRHKITKRGQNVTFRCDPISEHNRLYWYRQTLGQGPEFLTYFQNEAQLEKSRLLSDRFSAERPKGSFSTLEIQRTEQGDSAMYLCASSLVTGSTEAFFGQGTRLTVV.

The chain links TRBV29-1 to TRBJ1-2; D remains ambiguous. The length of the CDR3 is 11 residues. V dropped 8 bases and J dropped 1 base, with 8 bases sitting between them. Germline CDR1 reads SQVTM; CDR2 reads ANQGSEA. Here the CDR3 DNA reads TGCAGCACCAGCGTTAACTATGGCTACACCTTC. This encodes CSTSVNYGYTF.

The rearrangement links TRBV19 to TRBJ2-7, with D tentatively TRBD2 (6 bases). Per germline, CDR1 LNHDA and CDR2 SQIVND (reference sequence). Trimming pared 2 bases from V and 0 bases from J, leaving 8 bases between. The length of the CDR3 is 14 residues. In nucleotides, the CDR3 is TGTGCCAGTAGTATAACTAGCAGCTCCTACGAGCAGTACTTC. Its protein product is CASSITSSSYEQYF.

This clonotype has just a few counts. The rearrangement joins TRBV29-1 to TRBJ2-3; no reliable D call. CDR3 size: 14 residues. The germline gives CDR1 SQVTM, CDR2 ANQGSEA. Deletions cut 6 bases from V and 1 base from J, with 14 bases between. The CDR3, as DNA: TGCAGCGTCCCCCTTCGGGCTGGCACAGATACGCAGTATTTT. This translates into CSVPLRAGTDTQYF.

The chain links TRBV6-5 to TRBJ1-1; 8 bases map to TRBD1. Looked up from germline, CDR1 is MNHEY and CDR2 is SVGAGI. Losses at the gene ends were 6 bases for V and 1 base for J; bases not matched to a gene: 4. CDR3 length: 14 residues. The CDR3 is CASSHGTGNTEAFF. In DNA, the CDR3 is TGTGCCAGCAGCCACGGGACAGGGAACACTGAAGCTTTCTTT.

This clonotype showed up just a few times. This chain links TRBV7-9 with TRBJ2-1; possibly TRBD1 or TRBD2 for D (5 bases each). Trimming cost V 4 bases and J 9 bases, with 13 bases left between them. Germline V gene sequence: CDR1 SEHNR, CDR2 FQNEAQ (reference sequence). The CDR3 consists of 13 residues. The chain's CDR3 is CASSSNSGTEQFF. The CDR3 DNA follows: TGTGCCAGCAGCTCCAACTCCGGGACTGAGCAGTTCTTC.

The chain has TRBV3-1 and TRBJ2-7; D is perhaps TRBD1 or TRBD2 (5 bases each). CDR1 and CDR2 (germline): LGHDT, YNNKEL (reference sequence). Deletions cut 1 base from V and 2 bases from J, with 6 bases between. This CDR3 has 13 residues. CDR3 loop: CASSQGGTYEQYF. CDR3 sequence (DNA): TGTGCCAGCAGCCAAGGGGGGACCTACGAGCAGTACTTC.

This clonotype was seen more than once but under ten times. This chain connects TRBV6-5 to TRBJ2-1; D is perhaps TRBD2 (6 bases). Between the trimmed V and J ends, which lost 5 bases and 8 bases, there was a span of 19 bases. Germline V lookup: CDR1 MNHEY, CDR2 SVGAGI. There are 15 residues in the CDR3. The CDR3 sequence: CASSHRLGDLDEQFF. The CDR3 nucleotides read TGTGCCAGCAGTCACCGACTAGGCGACTTGGATGAGCAGTTCTTC.